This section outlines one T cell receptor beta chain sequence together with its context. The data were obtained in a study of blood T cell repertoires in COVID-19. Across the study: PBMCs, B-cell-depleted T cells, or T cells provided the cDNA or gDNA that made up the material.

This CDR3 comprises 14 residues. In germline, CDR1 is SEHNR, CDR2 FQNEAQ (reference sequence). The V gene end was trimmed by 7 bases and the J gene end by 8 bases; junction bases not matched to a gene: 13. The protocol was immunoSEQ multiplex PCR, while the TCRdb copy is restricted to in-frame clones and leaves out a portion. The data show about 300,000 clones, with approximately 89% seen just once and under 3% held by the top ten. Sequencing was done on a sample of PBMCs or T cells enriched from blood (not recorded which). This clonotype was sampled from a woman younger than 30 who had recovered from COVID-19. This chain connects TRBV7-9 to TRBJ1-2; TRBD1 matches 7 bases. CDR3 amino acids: CASNPLDRVEGYTF. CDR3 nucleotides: TGTGCCAGCAACCCCTTAGACAGGGTGGAAGGCTACACCTTC.